A single sample is the source of the 24 T cell receptor beta chains below, sequenced in a study of blood T cell repertoires in COVID-19. The protocol was immunoSEQ multiplex PCR, while the TCRdb copy is restricted to in-frame clones and leaves out a portion. The sample yields more than 200,000 clones, 88% seen once. The sequenced sample was peripheral blood. These receptors all stem from a man aged 70-80 years with acute or convalescent COVID-19.

This clone has a single count. This chain joins TRBV29-1 and TRBJ1-2; 7 positions match TRBD1. This CDR3 region has 14 residues. Germline assignment: CDR1 SQVTM and CDR2 ANQGSEA. V was clipped by 3 bases and J by 3 bases; unmatched bases: 7. The CDR3 sequence: CSVDGTGDDYGYTF. CDR3 bases: TGCAGCGTTGACGGAACAGGGGACGACTATGGCTACACCTTC. The whole variable domain, filled in from reference TRBV29-1 and TRBJ1-2, reads SAVISQKPSRDICQRGTSLTIQCQVDSQVTMMFWYRQQPGQSLTLIATANQGSEATYESGFVIDKFPISRPNLTFSTLTVSNMSPEDSSIYLCSVDGTGDDYGYTFGSGTRLTVV.

The rearrangement joins TRBV24-1 to TRBJ2-1; 8 bases agree with TRBD2. With V trimmed by 4 bases and J by 3 bases, 7 bases remained unmatched. In germline, CDR1 is KGHDR, CDR2 SFDVKD. The CDR3 loop spans 16 amino acids. CDR3 coding DNA: TGTGCCACCAGTGAGGGACGCGGGGGGATCTACAATGAGCAGTTCTTC. Its protein product is CATSEGRGGIYNEQFF.

The rearrangement uses TRBV7-3 and TRBJ2-2; D is ambiguous. Trimming stripped 3 bases from V and 6 bases from J, with 8 bases between. The CDR3 consists of 13 residues. Germline CDR1 and CDR2: SGHTA and FQGTGA. The DNA of the CDR3 is TGTGCCAGCAGCTTTTCTCCCCCCGGGGAGCTGTTTTTT. Translated: CASSFSPPGELFF.

The V gene is TRBV3-1 (or the pseudogene TRBV3-2), the J gene TRBJ2-1; 7 nucleotides line up with TRBD1. Germline V lookup: CDR1 LGHDT, CDR2 YNNKEL (reference sequence). V gave up 4 bases and J gave up 8 bases; unmatched junction bases: 5. CDR3 length: 13 residues. The CDR3 coding sequence is TGTGCCAGCAGCCGGTTAGGGGGCCATGAGCAGTTCTTC. Its translation is CASSRLGGHEQFF.

This clone showed up just once. The V call is TRBV7-9, the J call TRBJ1-1; the D gene is possibly TRBD1 (6 bases). The CDR3 extends over 13 amino acids. V was clipped by 1 base and J by 13 bases, with 16 bases between them. Germline V gives CDR1 SEHNR, CDR2 FQNEAQ (reference sequence). CDR3 amino acids: CASSLGEGVTGFF. The CDR3, as DNA: TGTGCCAGCAGCTTAGGGGAGGGGGTTACTGGTTTCTTT.

V and J are TRBV28 and TRBJ1-4; 8 bases align to TRBD1. Trimming cost V 5 bases and J 8 bases; bases outside gene matches: 4. In germline, CDR1 is MDHEN, CDR2 SYDVKM. CDR3 size: 13 residues. The CDR3 spells CASSPGQVEKLFF. The CDR3 region has the DNA TGTGCCAGCAGTCCGGGACAGGTAGAAAAACTGTTTTTT. Combining the CDR3 with reference TRBV28 and TRBJ1-4 gives the whole variable domain DVKVTQSSRYLVKRTGEKVFLECVQDMDHENMFWYRQDPGLGLRLIYFSYDVKMKEKGDIPEGYSVSREKKERFSLILESASTNQTSMYLCASSPGQVEKLFFGSGTQLSVL.

The J gene is TRBJ2-1, the V gene TRBV11-3, with no clear D. The germline CDR1 and CDR2 sequences are SGHNT and YENEEA. The CDR3 has 16 residues. Trimming left V 0 bases short and J 0 bases short, with 9 bases between. CDR3: CASSLESKSSYNEQFF. The CDR3 DNA reads as TGTGCCAGCAGCTTAGAATCAAAGAGCTCCTACAATGAGCAGTTCTTC.

The V call is TRBV19, the J call TRBJ2-7; D is undetermined. V was shortened by 5 bases and J by 5 bases, with 4 bases between the two germline ends. The CDR3 has 10 residues. Germline loops: CDR1 LNHDA, CDR2 SQIVND (reference sequence). The CDR3 bases are TGTGCCAGTAGTCCTCACGAGCAGTACTTC. Its protein product is CASSPHEQYF.

This chain links TRBV5-1 with TRBJ2-5, with D possibly TRBD1 on 5 matching bases. V was pared by 0 bases and J by 0 bases, with 12 bases between. CDR3 length: 16 residues. The germline V gene encodes CDR1 SGHRS and CDR2 YFSETQ. The CDR3: CASSLEGIEYQETQYF. CDR3 DNA sequence: TGCGCCAGCAGCTTGGAGGGGATCGAGTACCAAGAGACCCAGTACTTC. The variable domain in full, with the rest retrieved from reference TRBV5-1 and TRBJ2-5, is KAGVTQTPRYLIKTRGQQVTLSCSPISGHRSVSWYQQTPGQGLQFLFEYFSETQRNKGNFPGRFSGRQFSNSRSEMNVSTLELGDSALYLCASSLEGIEYQETQYFGPGTRLLVL.

V gene TRBV19 combines with J gene TRBJ1-1; D is uncertain. Germline values: CDR1 LNHDA, CDR2 SQIVND (reference sequence). There are 12 residues in the CDR3. V was trimmed by 9 bases and J by 0 bases, leaving 8 bases between them. CDR3 residues: CASRTMNTEAFF. The CDR3 bases are TGTGCCAGCAGAACTATGAACACTGAAGCTTTCTTT.

The chain recombines TRBV11-3 with TRBJ1-5; 9 nucleotides align to TRBD1. V lost 4 bases and J lost 0; bases outside the gene matches: 16. Germline CDR1 is SGHNT and CDR2 is YENEEA. This CDR3 comprises 20 residues. The CDR3, as DNA: TGTGCCAGCAGCTCCCGGACAGGGGCTTTCCGTGGTCATAGCAATCAGCCCCAGCATTTT. Encoded protein: CASSSRTGAFRGHSNQPQHF.

V and J are TRBV3-1 (or the pseudogene TRBV3-2) and TRBJ2-2; 12 positions match TRBD2. This CDR3 contains 19 residues. Germline V gene sequence: CDR1 LGHDT, CDR2 YNNKEL (reference sequence). Germline trimming cut 4 bases from V and 2 bases from J; bases unmatched to any gene: 11. Written as DNA, the CDR3 is TGTGCCAGCAGCCTTACAGCCCTAGCGGGAGGGCCCAACACCGGGGAGCTGTTTTTT. Translated, it gives CASSLTALAGGPNTGELFF.

J is TRBJ1-1 and V is TRBV5-4; the D gene is possibly TRBD1 (6 bases). CDR1 is SGHNT, CDR2 YYREEE, per germline (reference sequence). Between the trimmed V and J ends, which lost 2 bases and 0 bases, there was a span of 14 bases. The CDR3 has 16 amino acids. The CDR3 sequence: CASSFKAGQMNTEAFF. The CDR3 coding sequence is TGTGCCAGCAGCTTTAAGGCCGGACAGATGAACACTGAAGCTTTCTTT.

The chain links TRBV18 to TRBJ1-1; D gene uncertain. Trimming took off 3 bases at V and 0 bases at J, with 20 bases between the two ends. Germline V gene data show CDR1 as KGHSH and CDR2 as LQKENI. The CDR3 extends over 18 amino acids. CDR3 protein: CASSPTAAFEVMNTEAFF. CDR3 bases: TGTGCCAGCTCACCGACCGCCGCGTTCGAGGTTATGAACACTGAAGCTTTCTTT.

The V gene is TRBV7-3, the J gene TRBJ2-3; 7 bases fit TRBD2. Germline trimming cut 5 bases from V and 0 bases from J; bases unmatched to any gene: 5. This CDR3 has 15 amino acids. Germline CDR1 is SGHTA and CDR2 is FQGTGA. CDR3 region: CASSPLAASTDTQYF. Written as DNA, the CDR3 is TGTGCCAGCAGCCCGCTAGCGGCTAGCACAGATACGCAGTATTTT. Using reference TRBV7-3 and TRBJ2-3 for the parts outside the CDR3, the full variable domain is GAGVSQTPSNKVTEKGKYVELRCDPISGHTALYWYRQSLGQGPEFLIYFQGTGAADDSGLPNDRFFAVRPEGSVSTLKIQRTERGDSAVYLCASSPLAASTDTQYFGPGTRLTVL.

The chain links TRBV14 to TRBJ2-2, with D possibly TRBD1 on 6 matching bases. The germline CDR1 and CDR2 sequences are SGHDN and FVKESK. This CDR3 has 15 residues. The V end lost 6 bases, the J end lost 0 bases, and 11 bases lay between the germline ends. CDR3 sequence reads: CASSPRTANTGELFF. The CDR3 DNA sequence: TGTGCCAGCAGTCCCCGGACAGCGAACACCGGGGAGCTGTTTTTT. Based on the CDR3 plus reference TRBV14 and TRBJ2-2, the full variable domain is EAGVTQFPSHSVIEKGQTVTLRCDPISGHDNLYWYRRVMGKEIKFLLHFVKESKQDESGMPNNRFLAERTGGTYSTLKVQPAELEDSGVYFCASSPRTANTGELFFGEGSRLTVL.

V and J are TRBV6-5 and TRBJ1-2, with D unresolved. Trimming cost V 0 bases and J 2 bases, with 10 bases left between them. Germline V gene sequence: CDR1 MNHEY, CDR2 SVGAGI. This CDR3 region has 15 residues. The CDR3 region is CASSYSTTGNYGYTF. The CDR3 nucleotides read TGTGCCAGCAGTTACTCGACTACGGGGAACTATGGCTACACCTTC.

This rearrangement joins TRBV28 to TRBJ1-5, with D perhaps matching TRBD1 (6 bases). V lost 7 bases, J lost 2 bases, and 18 bases lay in between. The CDR3 totals 16 residues. From germline, CDR1 is MDHEN and CDR2 SYDVKM. This CDR3 is CASIKGGAQGNQPQHF. CDR3 DNA: TGTGCCAGCATCAAAGGGGGGGCGCAGGGCAATCAGCCCCAGCATTTT.

This clone was observed once. The chain combines TRBV19 with TRBJ1-2, with D maybe TRBD1 (5 bases). Germline V lookup: CDR1 LNHDA, CDR2 SQIVND (reference sequence). The ends were cut back, 1 base at V and 4 bases at J, with 10 bases in the middle. The CDR3 spans 14 residues. This chain's CDR3 is CASSIVQGGYGYTF. As DNA, the CDR3 is TGTGCCAGTAGTATAGTCCAGGGTGGCTATGGCTACACCTTC.

V and J are TRBV7-8 and TRBJ1-1; D unclear. V gave up 0 bases and J gave up 1 base, with 9 bases separating them. There are 15 residues in the CDR3. The germline V gene has CDR1 SGHVS and CDR2 FQNEAQ. The CDR3 bases are TGTGCCAGCAGCTTAGCGCTCGCAGGGAACACTGAAGCTTTCTTT. Translated: CASSLALAGNTEAFF.

J is TRBJ2-7 and V is TRBV2; tentatively, D is TRBD2 (5 bases). CDR3 length: 13 residues. Trimming pared 0 bases from V and 4 bases from J, leaving 7 bases between. The V gene's germline CDR1 is SNHLY and CDR2 FYNNEI. In DNA form, the CDR3 reads TGTGCCAGCAGTGAAGCGGAGGAATACGAGCAGTACTTC. Amino acid sequence: CASSEAEEYEQYF. Together with reference TRBV2 and TRBJ2-7, the CDR3 gives the full variable domain: EPEVTQTPSHQVTQMGQEVILRCVPISNHLYFYWYRQILGQKVEFLVSFYNNEISEKSEIFDDQFSVERPDGSNFTLKIRSTKLEDSAMYFCASSEAEEYEQYFGPGTRLTVT.

This chain connects TRBV7-2 to TRBJ2-7; 7 bases fit TRBD1. With 5 bases clipped from V and 7 bases from J, the junction kept 11 bases outside the gene matches. Per germline, CDR1 SGHTA and CDR2 FQGNSA. This CDR3 has 14 residues. CDR3 in amino acids: CASSLTLGQLEQYF. The DNA for the CDR3 is TGTGCCAGCAGCCTGACCTTGGGACAGCTTGAGCAGTACTTC.

The chain carries TRBV5-1 and TRBJ2-3, with 10 bases fitting TRBD2. CDR3 length equals 16 residues. Germline V gene lookup returns CDR1 SGHRS and CDR2 YFSETQ. Trimming removed 4 bases from V and 4 bases from J; junction bases left unmatched: 9. CDR3 coding DNA: TGCGCCAGCAGCATCCTAGGAGCGGGAGGGGCAGATACGCAGTATTTT. Translating it yields CASSILGAGGADTQYF. Full variable domain (missing parts from reference TRBV5-1 and TRBJ2-3): KAGVTQTPRYLIKTRGQQVTLSCSPISGHRSVSWYQQTPGQGLQFLFEYFSETQRNKGNFPGRFSGRQFSNSRSEMNVSTLELGDSALYLCASSILGAGGADTQYFGPGTRLTVL.

CDR3 nucleotide sequence: TGTGCCAGCAGCAAAGCCCCAACAGGGGTTCAGCCCCAGCATTTT. It yields the protein CASSKAPTGVQPQHF. The V call is TRBV21-1, the J call TRBJ1-5; the DNA was not used to check the table's D call, TRBD1. TRBV21-1 represents a pseudogene. The CDR3 runs 15 residues.